These T cell receptor beta chains were read from a single sample in a study of cytomegalovirus exposure and HLA in healthy donors. Some clones are missing from TCRdb's copy, which holds only in-frame ones; the method was immunoSEQ multiplex PCR. The data contain 90,000 to 130,000 clones, 86% of them singletons. Sequenced sample: PBMCs. The receptors originated from a man aged 35-49 years in good health and CMV-seronegative. Both conserved end residues are part of each CDR3.

v_call,j_call,cdr3_aa
TRBV4-1,TRBJ2-2,CASSHEGMLAGLPGELFF
TRBV5-4,TRBJ1-2,CASSLTGVLYYGYTF
TRBV7-6,TRBJ1-1,CASSLDLQGLLPGTEAFF
TRBV7-2,TRBJ1-6,CASSPYRSSYNSPLHF
TRBV2,TRBJ2-3,CASIMLGADTQYF
TRBV28,TRBJ1-2,CASSSGQGVGYTF
TRBV5-6,TRBJ1-5,CASSLGRGQGARNQPQHF
TRBV28,TRBJ1-1,CASSSNPGTGRWKAFF
TRBV5-1,TRBJ2-5,CASSLPNFAQETQYF
TRBV2,TRBJ1-1,CASSVWGPNTEAFF
TRBV10-3,TRBJ1-1,CAISDLGASTEAFF
TRBV7-2,TRBJ1-5,CASSYSDRAGQPQHF
TRBV7-2,TRBJ2-3,CASSVPGGGAMDF
TRBV4-2,TRBJ2-1,CASSQQVGNYNEQFF
TRBV7-6,TRBJ1-3,CASSLEDRWSSGNTIYF
TRBV5-4,TRBJ2-5,CASSSRLAGVKETQYF
TRBV14,TRBJ1-5,CASSQERGQSNQPQHF
TRBV7-2,TRBJ1-1,CASNLGQAGKAFF
TRBV10-3,TRBJ1-2,CAISANSGAYGYTF
TRBV7-9,TRBJ1-5,CASSRGQDHQPQHF
TRBV6-4,TRBJ2-1,CASSPRGPGGFDSSYNEQFF
TRBV6-1,TRBJ1-1,CASSALTSMNTEAFF
TRBV6-5,TRBJ1-6,CASSFTGTLSSPLHF
TRBV5-1,TRBJ2-1,CASSLKSSGNNEQFF
TRBV27,TRBJ1-1,CASSLPGVPEAFF
TRBV5-1,TRBJ1-1,CASSLGGGAFF
TRBV28,TRBJ1-1,CASSHGGKNTEAFF
TRBV7-9,TRBJ2-5,CASSPGTGEETQYF
TRBV7-8,TRBJ2-2,CASNNINLARNTGELFF
TRBV4-2,TRBJ2-2,CASSQDFRNTGELFF
TRBV9,TRBJ2-3,CASSVGSGVTDTQYF
TRBV30,TRBJ1-2,CAWRRGAGYTF
TRBV2,TRBJ2-3,CASSATSGGYTDTQYF
TRBV19,TRBJ1-1,CASSHRTDTEAFF
TRBV2,TRBJ1-1,CASSENMNTEAFF
TRBV28,TRBJ1-5,CASSPGGGREPQHF
TRBV6-6,TRBJ2-5,CASSFPGGETQYF
TRBV5-1,TRBJ1-2,CASSLAPQGPGYTF
TRBV27,TRBJ1-5,CASSFSLGRDPQHF
TRBV4-2,TRBJ2-2,CASSPAGGHTGELFF
TRBV7-9,TRBJ2-1,CASSLSGVSYNEQFF
TRBV30,TRBJ1-3,CAWSSDPGNTIYF
TRBV27,TRBJ2-7,CASSFGYREAYEQYF
TRBV6-4,TRBJ1-2,CASRHDGYTF
TRBV25-1,TRBJ2-3,CASSDLAVDTQYF
TRBV28,TRBJ1-5,CASRQSNQPQHF
TRBV2,TRBJ1-4,CASSEGSGRGGEKLFF
TRBV6-5,TRBJ1-2,CASSQTFRGNYGYTF
TRBV5-1,TRBJ2-7,CASRMDRTYEQYF
TRBV9,TRBJ2-6,CASSVVPRSGSGANVLTF